Listed here are 10 T cell receptor beta chains from one sample, sequenced in a study of cytomegalovirus exposure and HLA in healthy donors. Method: immunoSEQ multiplex PCR; TCRdb's copy keeps in-frame clones and lacks some. Of tens of thousands of clones listed, around nine tenths were seen once; the top ten hold about 3%. The source material was PBMCs. All receptors come from a man younger than 30 in good health and CMV-seronegative.

The chain couples TRBV7-9 to TRBJ2-3; tentatively, D is TRBD2 (6 bases). Germline loops: CDR1 SEHNR, CDR2 FQNEAQ (reference sequence). Trimming took 4 bases from V and 1 from J, leaving 12 bases between them. This CDR3 contains 15 residues. CDR3 coding DNA: TGTGCCAGCAGCTCTGCGGGGCGGGGCACAGATACGCAGTATTTT. Translation gives CASSSAGRGTDTQYF.

The chain links TRBV6-5 to TRBJ1-1; 9 bases line up with TRBD1. CDR1 is MNHEY and CDR2 is SVGAGI in the germline V gene. The V gene end was trimmed by 6 bases and the J gene end by 0 bases; junction bases not matched to a gene: 2. CDR3 length equals 14 residues. CDR3 coding DNA: TGTGCCAGCAGAACAGGGGGCGTGAACACTGAAGCTTTCTTT. This codes for CASRTGGVNTEAFF.

V gene TRBV6-1 combines with J gene TRBJ2-3, with D possibly matching TRBD1 (6 bases). The CDR3 loop spans 13 amino acids. Trimming removed 2 bases from V and 14 bases from J, with 17 bases in between. Looked up from germline, CDR1 is MNHNS and CDR2 is SASEGT. DNA of the CDR3: TGTGCCAGCAGTGAAAATCAGAACAGGGTCCGGTATTTT. Its translation: CASSENQNRVRYF.

V gene TRBV6-5 combines with J gene TRBJ2-2, with 7 bases identical to TRBD2. There are 14 residues in the CDR3. With 11 bases clipped from V and 2 bases from J, the junction kept 8 bases outside the gene matches. Germline CDR1 is MNHEY and CDR2 is SVGAGI. For the CDR3, the DNA is TGTGCCGTCGGAGCGGGGAGTAACACCGGGGAGCTGTTTTTT. Translation: CAVGAGSNTGELFF.

The chain employs TRBV2 and TRBJ1-5, with D maybe TRBD1 (5 bases). The CDR3 is made up of 14 amino acids. V dropped 6 bases and J dropped 6 bases, with 15 bases sitting between them. CDR1 is SNHLY and CDR2 is FYNNEI in the germline V gene. CDR3 DNA: TGTGCCAGCAGGTTCCAGGGCGGTGGTCAGCCCCAGCATTTT. Protein: CASRFQGGGQPQHF.

This chain's CDR3 is CASTPEIYEQYF. CDR3 DNA sequence: TGTGCCAGCACTCCAGAAATCTACGAGCAGTACTTC. V is TRBV6-1 and J is TRBJ2-7, with unresolved D. The CDR3 consists of 12 residues. In germline, CDR1 is MNHNS, CDR2 SASEGT. The V gene lost 7 bases and the J gene lost 3 bases, with 10 bases spanning the gap.

V is TRBV13 and J is TRBJ2-1, with D perhaps matching TRBD2 (6 bases). This CDR3 has 18 amino acids. Looked up from germline, CDR1 is PRHDT and CDR2 is FYEKMQ (reference sequence). Trimming removed 1 base at V and 0 bases at J, with 16 bases between. The CDR3 here is CASSLVGSAGSSYNEQFF. The CDR3 DNA sequence: TGTGCCAGCAGCTTAGTAGGGTCTGCGGGGAGCTCCTACAATGAGCAGTTCTTC.

This chain joins TRBV2 and TRBJ2-5; 9 bases match TRBD1. The germline gives CDR1 SNHLY, CDR2 FYNNEI. CDR3 length: 16 amino acids. The V segment lost 9 bases and the J segment 5 bases; nucleotides outside the gene matches: 16. CDR3 nucleotide sequence: TGTGCCAGTGTACTACAGGGGGCGCGGGGTTACGAGACCCAGTACTTC. Residues: CASVLQGARGYETQYF. Full variable domain (rest looked up from reference TRBV2 and TRBJ2-5): EPEVTQTPSHQVTQMGQEVILRCVPISNHLYFYWYRQILGQKVEFLVSFYNNEISEKSEIFDDQFSVERPDGSNFTLKIRSTKLEDSAMYFCASVLQGARGYETQYFGPGTRLLVL.

The chain combines TRBV28 with TRBJ2-1, with 10 positions matching TRBD2. The J segment lost 4 bases and the V segment lost 6 bases, leaving 6 bases of the junction unmatched. Germline loops: CDR1 MDHEN, CDR2 SYDVKM. This CDR3 comprises 15 residues. CDR3 nucleotides: TGTGCCAGCAGCTTTAGCGGGGGGCCATACAATGAGCAGTTCTTC. This sequence encodes CASSFSGGPYNEQFF.

The chain carries TRBV4-1 and TRBJ1-2, with D hard to call. V gave up 4 bases and J gave up 2 bases, with 20 bases separating them. Germline values: CDR1 MGHRA, CDR2 YSYEKL. There are 17 residues in the CDR3. The CDR3 reads CASSPDGRGRENYGYTF. In nucleotides, the CDR3 is TGCGCCAGCAGCCCAGATGGGAGAGGGAGGGAAAACTATGGCTACACCTTC.